This is a list of T cell receptor beta chains from one sample in a study of blood T cell repertoires in COVID-19. The assay was immunoSEQ multiplex PCR, and TCRdb's table has in-frame clones only and misses some. The data show under 450,000 clones, with just over 90% seen just once and roughly 0.86% held by the top ten. Sequencing was done on a sample of PBMCs or T cells enriched from blood (not recorded which). The receptors were gathered from a woman in her thirties or forties who had been exposed to COVID-19. The CDR3 runs from the conserved cysteine through the conserved F or W. The D gene is left open where the match is weak. The size field is filled for only some rows; it gives once, few, many or a size class.

D	V	J	size	DNA	CDR3
TRBD1	TRBV24-1	TRBJ2-1	NA	TGTGCCATCCATCCGGGACAGGGTTTGTGTGAGCAGTTCTTC	CAIHPGQGLCEQFF
TRBD2	TRBV29-1	TRBJ2-7	NA	TGCAGCGTTCTAGCGGGAACCTACGAGCAGTACTTC	CSVLAGTYEQYF
TRBD1	TRBV7-9	TRBJ1-2	NA	TGTGCCAGCAGCTTAACCCCCGGACAGGGCAACTATGGCTACACCTTC	CASSLTPGQGNYGYTF
NA	TRBV4-1	TRBJ2-7	NA	TGCGCCAGCAGCCAAGAATCGGGATACTCCTACGAGCAGTACTTC	CASSQESGYSYEQYF
TRBD1	TRBV19	TRBJ2-4	NA	TGTGCCAGTAAGGGGACAGGTATCGCCCAGGGCAAAAACATTCAGTACTTC	CASKGTGIAQGKNIQYF
NA	TRBV10-1	TRBJ2-2	NA	TGCGCCAGCAGGACAGGAGCGAACACCGGGGAGCTGTTTTTT	CASRTGANTGELFF
NA	TRBV3-1/TRBV3-2	TRBJ1-2	NA	TGTGCCAGCAGCCCTGGGTGGGGGGGTTGGAGCTATGGCTACACCTTC	CASSPGWGGWSYGYTF
TRBD2	TRBV10-1	TRBJ2-7	NA	TGCGCCAGCAGTGCTAGCGGGGTATACGAGCAGTACTTC	CASSASGVYEQYF
TRBD2	TRBV30	TRBJ2-1	NA	TGTGCCTGGAGCTTGACCGTTGTCCGGGCTAGCGGGAGTCGCCATGAGCAGTTCTTC	CAWSLTVVRASGSRHEQFF
TRBD1	TRBV5-5	TRBJ1-3	NA	TGTGCCAGCAGCGTCACAGGGGTTTCAGGAAACACCATATATTTT	CASSVTGVSGNTIYF
NA	TRBV30	TRBJ2-3	NA	TGTGCCTGGAGCGCATCGGGGGTTAGAACGCAGTATTTT	CAWSASGVRTQYF
NA	TRBV30	TRBJ1-6	NA	TGTGCCTGGACAAATTCCGGGACTGGCACGCCCCACTTT	CAWTNSGTGTPHF
NA	TRBV4-1	TRBJ1-2	NA	TGCGCCAGCAGCCAAGATCCCCTTCATGGCTACACCTTC	CASSQDPLHGYTF
NA	TRBV5-1	TRBJ1-5	NA	TGCGCCAGCAGCTTACACGGCAATCAGCCCCAGCATTTT	CASSLHGNQPQHF
NA	TRBV19	TRBJ1-1	once	TGTGCCAGTAGGACGACCGGGGGGGGAAACACTGAAGCTTTCTTT	CASRTTGGGNTEAFF
NA	TRBV15	TRBJ1-2	NA	TGTGCCACCAGTACCCCAGGCAACTATGGCTACACCTTC	CATSTPGNYGYTF
TRBD2	TRBV4-3	TRBJ2-7	NA	TGCGCCAGCAGCCAGGGACAAAGCGGGAGCTACGAGCAGTACTTC	CASSQGQSGSYEQYF
TRBD2	TRBV5-4	TRBJ2-2	NA	TGTGCCAGCAGCCCAGGACTAGCGAGGACCGGGGAGCTGTTTTTT	CASSPGLARTGELFF
NA	TRBV11-2	TRBJ2-1	NA	TGTGCCAGCACCTTCCTCGGGCGGGGTGAATACAATGAGCAGTTCTTC	CASTFLGRGEYNEQFF
TRBD2	TRBV6-4	TRBJ2-1	NA	TGTGCCAGCAGTGATTGGACTAGCGGGAGGGCCTTACGGCGGCCGAATGAGCAGTTCTTC	CASSDWTSGRALRRPNEQFF
NA	TRBV29-1	TRBJ2-3	NA	TGCAGCGTTCAGTGGCGGGATACGCAGTATTTT	CSVQWRDTQYF
NA	TRBV3-1/TRBV3-2	TRBJ1-1	NA	TGTGCCAGCAGCCCCAGGGGTAGGGACACTGAAGCTTTCTTT	CASSPRGRDTEAFF
TRBD1	TRBV7-2	TRBJ1-1	NA	TGTGCCAGCAGCTTAGACCAGGGGGGTACTGAAGCTTTCTTT	CASSLDQGGTEAFF
TRBD1	TRBV19	TRBJ2-1	NA	TGTGCCAGTAGTAGACAGGGGGTCTATGAGCAGTTCTTC	CASSRQGVYEQFF
TRBD1	TRBV5-4	TRBJ2-5	NA	TGTGCCAGCAGCTCCGGCGGGACAGGGGGCACAGAGACCCAGTACTTC	CASSSGGTGGTETQYF
TRBD2	TRBV11-2	TRBJ2-7	NA	TGTGCCAGCAGTCCACTCGGGACTAGGGGTGAGCAGTACTTC	CASSPLGTRGEQYF
NA	TRBV2	TRBJ1-1	once	TGTGCCAGCACCGGGGGGACATTAGGAAACACTGAAGCTTTCTTT	CASTGGTLGNTEAFF
TRBD1	TRBV18	TRBJ1-2	NA	TGTGCCAGCTCACCGATGTGGGACAGTAATATTCATGGCTACACCTTC	CASSPMWDSNIHGYTF
TRBD1	TRBV19	TRBJ1-2	NA	TGTGCCAGTCGAACCTCCACAGGGGAAGGCGGCTACACCTTC	CASRTSTGEGGYTF
NA	TRBV19	TRBJ1-6	NA	TGTGCCAGTAGTCCACCTCGTGGCCTTCATTCACCCCTCCACTTT	CASSPPRGLHSPLHF
TRBD1	TRBV11-1	TRBJ2-5	NA	TGTGCCAGCAACACAGGGGTCTTAGGGGAGACCCAGTACTTC	CASNTGVLGETQYF
TRBD1	TRBV27	TRBJ2-1	NA	TGTGCCAGCAGAGTACAGGGGTCGAGCTCCTACAATGAGCAGTTCTTC	CASRVQGSSSYNEQFF
TRBD2	TRBV4-3	TRBJ2-1	NA	TGCGCCAGCAGCCAAGACGGACTAGCGGGGTCCCAGGAATTCTTC	CASSQDGLAGSQEFF
NA	TRBV7-8	TRBJ2-1	NA	TGTGCCAGCAGACGTACCCCCCCGCCCCCAGTCTACAATGAGCAGTTCTTC	CASRRTPPPPVYNEQFF
TRBD1	TRBV6-5	TRBJ2-7	NA	TGTGCCAGCAGTAAGAGACAGGGGTCCAACGAGCAGTACTTC	CASSKRQGSNEQYF